This TCR beta chain was sequenced for a study of beta chain features in type 1 diabetes. As every portion of the isolated RNA was reverse transcribed, the sequencing read expressed TCRB transcripts. Produced via immunoSEQ multiplex PCR; TCRdb's table is partial and in-frame only. Of roughly 240,000 clones in the sample, less than 15% were seen once. This clone was found a few times. V was clipped by 4 bases and J by 3 bases; unmatched bases: 8. CDR3 length: 15 residues. Germline V gene lookup returns CDR1 SGHRS and CDR2 YFSETQ. The TCR sequence derives from a woman aged 40 to 50 in good health. The source material was naive CD4+ T cells from blood. The rearrangement joins TRBV5-1 to TRBJ1-2, with 8 positions matching TRBD1. The CDR3 coding sequence is TGCGCCAGCAGCGACTCGGACAGGGCACACTATGGCTACACCTTC. Amino acid sequence: CASSDSDRAHYGYTF.